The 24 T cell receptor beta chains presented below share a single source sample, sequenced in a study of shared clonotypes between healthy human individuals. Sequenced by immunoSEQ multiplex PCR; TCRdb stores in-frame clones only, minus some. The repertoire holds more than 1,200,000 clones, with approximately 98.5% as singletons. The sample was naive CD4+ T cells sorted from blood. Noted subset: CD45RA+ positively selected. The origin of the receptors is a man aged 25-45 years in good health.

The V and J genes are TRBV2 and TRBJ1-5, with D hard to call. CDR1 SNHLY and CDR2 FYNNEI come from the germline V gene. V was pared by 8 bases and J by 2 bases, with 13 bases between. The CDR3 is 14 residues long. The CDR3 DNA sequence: TGTGCCAGCGGTAGGGAGGGCGGCAATCAGCCCCAGCATTTT. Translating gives CASGREGGNQPQHF.

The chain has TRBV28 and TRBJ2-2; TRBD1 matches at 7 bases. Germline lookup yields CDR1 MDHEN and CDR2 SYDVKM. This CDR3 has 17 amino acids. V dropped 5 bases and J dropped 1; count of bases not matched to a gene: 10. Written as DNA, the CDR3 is TGTGCCAGCAGTCGCCCGACAGGGTTGGGGAACACCGGGGAGCTGTTTTTT. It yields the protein CASSRPTGLGNTGELFF.

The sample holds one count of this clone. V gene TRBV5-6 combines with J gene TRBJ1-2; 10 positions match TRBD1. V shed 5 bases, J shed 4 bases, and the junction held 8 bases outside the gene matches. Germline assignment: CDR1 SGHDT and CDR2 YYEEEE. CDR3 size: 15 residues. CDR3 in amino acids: CASRAGQGTGYGYTF. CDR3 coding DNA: TGTGCCAGCAGGGCGGGACAGGGGACAGGCTATGGCTACACCTTC.

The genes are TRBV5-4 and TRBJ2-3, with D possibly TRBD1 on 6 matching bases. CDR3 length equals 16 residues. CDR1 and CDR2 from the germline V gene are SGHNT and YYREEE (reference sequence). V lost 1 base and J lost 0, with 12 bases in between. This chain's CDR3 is CASSLSGHPSTDTQYF. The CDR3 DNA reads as TGTGCCAGCAGCTTGTCGGGACACCCGAGCACAGATACGCAGTATTTT.

The CDR3 nucleotides read TGTGCCAGCAGCTTGGAGTTGTCAGGGAGGCTACACCAAGAGACCCAGTACTTC. Translated: CASSLELSGRLHQETQYF. J is TRBJ2-5 and V is TRBV5-8; tentative D call: TRBD2 (6 bases). Trimming stripped 0 bases from V and 0 bases from J, with 18 bases between. This CDR3 has 18 residues. Germline lookup yields CDR1 SGHTS and CDR2 YDEGEE. The variable domain in full, with the rest retrieved from reference TRBV5-8 and TRBJ2-5, is EAGVTQSPTHLIKTRGQQATLRCSPISGHTSVYWYQQALGLGLQFLLWYDEGEERNRGNFPPRFSGRQFPNYSSELNVNALELEDSALYLCASSLELSGRLHQETQYFGPGTRLLVL.

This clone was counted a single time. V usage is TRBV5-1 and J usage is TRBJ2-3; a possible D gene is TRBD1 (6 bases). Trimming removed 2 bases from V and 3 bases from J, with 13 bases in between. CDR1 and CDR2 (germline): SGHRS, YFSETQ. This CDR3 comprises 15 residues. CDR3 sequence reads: CASSFTGTPTDTQYF. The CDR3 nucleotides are TGCGCCAGCAGCTTTACAGGGACCCCAACAGATACGCAGTATTTT.

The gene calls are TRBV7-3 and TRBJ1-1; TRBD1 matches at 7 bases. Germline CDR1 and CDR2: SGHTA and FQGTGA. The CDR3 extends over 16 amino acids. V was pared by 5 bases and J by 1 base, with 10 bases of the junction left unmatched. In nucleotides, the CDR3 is TGTGCCAGCAGCCCGACAGGGACAATACCGAACACTGAAGCTTTCTTT. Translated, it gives CASSPTGTIPNTEAFF.

The DNA for the CDR3 is TGTGCCAGCAGCTTTCGACTAGCGGGGCAAGAGACCCAGTACTTC. Its protein product is CASSFRLAGQETQYF. The V and J genes are TRBV7-2 and TRBJ2-5; the match to TRBD2 covers 11 bases. J gave up 2 bases and V 3 bases, and 2 bases lay outside the gene matches. Per germline, CDR1 SGHTA and CDR2 FQGNSA. The CDR3 is made up of 15 amino acids. Based on the CDR3 plus reference TRBV7-2 and TRBJ2-5, the full variable domain is GAGVSQSPSNKVTEKGKDVELRCDPISGHTALYWYRQSLGQGLEFLIYFQGNSAPDKSGLPSDRFSAERTGGSVSTLTIQRTQQEDSAVYLCASSFRLAGQETQYFGPGTRLLVL.

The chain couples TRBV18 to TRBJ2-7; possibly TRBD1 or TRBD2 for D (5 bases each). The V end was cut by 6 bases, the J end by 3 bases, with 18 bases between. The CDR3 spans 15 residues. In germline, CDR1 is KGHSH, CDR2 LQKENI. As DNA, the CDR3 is TGTGCCAGCTCTCAGCTCCCCGGGGCGGACTACGAGCAGTACTTC. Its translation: CASSQLPGADYEQYF.

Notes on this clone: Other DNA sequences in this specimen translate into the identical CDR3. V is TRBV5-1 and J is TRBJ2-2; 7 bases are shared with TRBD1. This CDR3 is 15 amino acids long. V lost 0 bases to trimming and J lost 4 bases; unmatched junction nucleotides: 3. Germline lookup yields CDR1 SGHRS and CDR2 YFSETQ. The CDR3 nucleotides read TGCGCCAGCAGCTTGGGTGACAGGGCCACCGGGGAGCTGTTTTTT. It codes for CASSLGDRATGELFF.

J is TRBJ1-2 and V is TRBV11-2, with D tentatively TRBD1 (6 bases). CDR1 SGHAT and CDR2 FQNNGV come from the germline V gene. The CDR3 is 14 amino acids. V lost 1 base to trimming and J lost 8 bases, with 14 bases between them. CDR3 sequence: CASSLAPTGKGYTF. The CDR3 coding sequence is TGTGCCAGCAGCTTAGCCCCAACAGGGAAGGGCTACACCTTC.

The chain's CDR3 is CSGGQQGPKTQYF. CDR3 DNA sequence: TGCAGCGGCGGCCAGCAGGGGCCTAAGACCCAGTACTTC. This sequence joins TRBV29-1 and TRBJ2-5, with TRBD1 as a possible D gene (6 bases). CDR1 is SQVTM, CDR2 ANQGSEA, per germline. CDR3 length equals 13 residues. V dropped 7 bases and J dropped 6 bases, with 18 bases sitting between them.

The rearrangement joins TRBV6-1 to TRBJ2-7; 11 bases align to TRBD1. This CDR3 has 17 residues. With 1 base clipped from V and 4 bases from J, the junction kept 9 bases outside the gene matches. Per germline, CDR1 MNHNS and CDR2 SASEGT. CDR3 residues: CASSEVGSGQGGYEQYF. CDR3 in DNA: TGTGCCAGCAGTGAAGTTGGGTCGGGACAGGGGGGTTACGAGCAGTACTTC.

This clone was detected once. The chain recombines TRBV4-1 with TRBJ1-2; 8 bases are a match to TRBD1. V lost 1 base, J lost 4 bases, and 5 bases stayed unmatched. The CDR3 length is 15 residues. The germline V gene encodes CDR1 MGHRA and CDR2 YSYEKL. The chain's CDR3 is CASSQVGTGGYGYTF. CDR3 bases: TGCGCCAGCAGCCAAGTAGGAACAGGGGGCTATGGCTACACCTTC.

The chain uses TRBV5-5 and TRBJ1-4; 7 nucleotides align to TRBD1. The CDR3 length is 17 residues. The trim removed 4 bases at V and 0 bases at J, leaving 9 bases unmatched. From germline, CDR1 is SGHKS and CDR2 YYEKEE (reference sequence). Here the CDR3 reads CASSRGQLTATNEKLFF. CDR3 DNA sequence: TGTGCCAGCAGCCGGGGACAGTTAACGGCAACTAATGAAAAACTGTTTTTT.

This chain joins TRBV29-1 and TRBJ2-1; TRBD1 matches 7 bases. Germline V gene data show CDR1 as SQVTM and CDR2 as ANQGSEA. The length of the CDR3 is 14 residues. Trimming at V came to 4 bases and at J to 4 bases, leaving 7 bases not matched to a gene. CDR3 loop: CSVVSDRRYNEQFF. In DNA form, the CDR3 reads TGCAGCGTTGTATCGGACAGGAGATACAATGAGCAGTTCTTC.

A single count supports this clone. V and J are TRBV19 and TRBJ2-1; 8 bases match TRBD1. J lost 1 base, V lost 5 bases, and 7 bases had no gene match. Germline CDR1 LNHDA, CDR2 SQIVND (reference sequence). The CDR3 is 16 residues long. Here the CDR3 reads CASSAGQGASYNEQFF. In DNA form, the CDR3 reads TGTGCCAGTAGTGCCGGACAGGGCGCGTCCTACAATGAGCAGTTCTTC. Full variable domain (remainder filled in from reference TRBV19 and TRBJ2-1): DGGITQSPKYLFRKEGQNVTLSCEQNLNHDAMYWYRQDPGQGLRLIYYSQIVNDFQKGDIAEGYSVSREKKESFPLTVTSAQKNPTAFYLCASSAGQGASYNEQFFGPGTRLTVL.

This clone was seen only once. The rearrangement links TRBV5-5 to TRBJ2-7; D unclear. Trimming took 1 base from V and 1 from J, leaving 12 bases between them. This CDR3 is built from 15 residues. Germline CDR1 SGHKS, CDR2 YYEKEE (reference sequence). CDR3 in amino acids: CASSLSPTDSYEQYF. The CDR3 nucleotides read TGTGCCAGCAGCTTGTCCCCGACCGATTCCTACGAGCAGTACTTC.

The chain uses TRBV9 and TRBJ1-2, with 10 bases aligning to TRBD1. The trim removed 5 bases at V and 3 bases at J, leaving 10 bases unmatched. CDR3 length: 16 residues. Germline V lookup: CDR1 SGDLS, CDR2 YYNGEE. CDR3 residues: CASRPGQGLGDYGYTF. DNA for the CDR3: TGTGCCAGCAGGCCGGGACAGGGGCTCGGTGACTATGGCTACACCTTC.

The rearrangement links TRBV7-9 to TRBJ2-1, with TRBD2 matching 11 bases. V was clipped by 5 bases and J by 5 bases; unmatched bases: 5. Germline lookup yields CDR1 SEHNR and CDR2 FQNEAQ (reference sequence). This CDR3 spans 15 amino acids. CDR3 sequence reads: CASSPRLAGNNEQFF. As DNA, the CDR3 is TGTGCCAGCAGCCCAAGACTAGCGGGAAACAATGAGCAGTTCTTC.

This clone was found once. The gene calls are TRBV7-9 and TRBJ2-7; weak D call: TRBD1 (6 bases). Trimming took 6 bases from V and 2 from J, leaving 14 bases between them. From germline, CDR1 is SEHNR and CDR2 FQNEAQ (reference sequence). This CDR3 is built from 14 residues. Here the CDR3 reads CASRFGQKTYEQYF. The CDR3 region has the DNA TGTGCCAGCAGATTCGGACAGAAGACCTACGAGCAGTACTTC.

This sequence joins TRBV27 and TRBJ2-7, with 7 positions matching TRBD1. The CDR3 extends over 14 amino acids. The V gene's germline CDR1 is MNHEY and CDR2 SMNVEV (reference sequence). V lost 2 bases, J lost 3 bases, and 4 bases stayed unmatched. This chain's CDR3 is CASSLRDSYYEQYF. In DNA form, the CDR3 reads TGTGCCAGCAGTTTAAGGGACAGTTACTACGAGCAGTACTTC.

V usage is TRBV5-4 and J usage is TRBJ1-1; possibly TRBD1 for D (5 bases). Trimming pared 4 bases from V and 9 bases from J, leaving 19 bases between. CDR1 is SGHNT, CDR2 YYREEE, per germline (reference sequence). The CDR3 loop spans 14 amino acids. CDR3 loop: CASSREIQGGKAFF. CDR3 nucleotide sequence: TGTGCCAGCAGCCGCGAAATCCAGGGCGGGAAAGCTTTCTTT.

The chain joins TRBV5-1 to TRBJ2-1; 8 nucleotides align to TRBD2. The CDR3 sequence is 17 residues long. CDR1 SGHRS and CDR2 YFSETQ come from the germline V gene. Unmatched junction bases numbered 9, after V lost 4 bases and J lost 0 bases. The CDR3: CASSPGGSPSSYNEQFF. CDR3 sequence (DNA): TGCGCCAGCAGCCCGGGAGGGTCCCCCAGCTCCTACAATGAGCAGTTCTTC.